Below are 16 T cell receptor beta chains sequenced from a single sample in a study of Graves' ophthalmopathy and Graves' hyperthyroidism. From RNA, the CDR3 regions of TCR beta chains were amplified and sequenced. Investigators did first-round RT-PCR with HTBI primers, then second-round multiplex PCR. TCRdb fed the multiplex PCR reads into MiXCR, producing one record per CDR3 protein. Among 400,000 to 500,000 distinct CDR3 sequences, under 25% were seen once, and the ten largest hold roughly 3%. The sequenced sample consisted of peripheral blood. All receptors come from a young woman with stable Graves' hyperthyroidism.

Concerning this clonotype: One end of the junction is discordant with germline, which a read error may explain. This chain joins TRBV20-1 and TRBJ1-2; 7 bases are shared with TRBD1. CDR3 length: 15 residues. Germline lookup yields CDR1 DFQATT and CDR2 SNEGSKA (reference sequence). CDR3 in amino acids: CGARDRVPLPDGYTF. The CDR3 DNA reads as TGCGGTGCTAGAGACAGGGTCCCTTTACCCGATGGCTACACCTTC.

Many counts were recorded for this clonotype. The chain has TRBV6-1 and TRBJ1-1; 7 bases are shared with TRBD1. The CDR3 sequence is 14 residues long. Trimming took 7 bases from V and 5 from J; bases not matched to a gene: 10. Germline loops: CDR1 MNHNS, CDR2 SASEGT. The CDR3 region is CASNQKGGLTEAFF. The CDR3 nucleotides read TGTGCCAGCAACCAAAAAGGGGGCTTGACTGAAGCTTTCTTT.

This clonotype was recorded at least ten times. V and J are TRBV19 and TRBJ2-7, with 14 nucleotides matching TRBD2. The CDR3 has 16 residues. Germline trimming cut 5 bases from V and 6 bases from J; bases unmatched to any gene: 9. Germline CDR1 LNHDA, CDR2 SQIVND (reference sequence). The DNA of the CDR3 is TGTGCCAGTAGTCCCAACGGACTAGCGGGAGGTCGCGAGCAGTACTTC. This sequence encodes CASSPNGLAGGREQYF. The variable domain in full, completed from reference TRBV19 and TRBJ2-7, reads DGGITQSPKYLFRKEGQNVTLSCEQNLNHDAMYWYRQDPGQGLRLIYYSQIVNDFQKGDIAEGYSVSREKKESFPLTVTSAQKNPTAFYLCASSPNGLAGGREQYFGPGTRLTVT.

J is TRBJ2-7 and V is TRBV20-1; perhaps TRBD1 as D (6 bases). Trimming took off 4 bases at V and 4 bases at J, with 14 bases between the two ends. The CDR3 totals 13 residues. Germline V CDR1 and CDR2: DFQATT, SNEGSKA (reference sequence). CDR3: CSAIPGAGYEQYF. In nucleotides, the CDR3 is TGCAGTGCTATTCCAGGGGCTGGGTACGAGCAGTACTTC.

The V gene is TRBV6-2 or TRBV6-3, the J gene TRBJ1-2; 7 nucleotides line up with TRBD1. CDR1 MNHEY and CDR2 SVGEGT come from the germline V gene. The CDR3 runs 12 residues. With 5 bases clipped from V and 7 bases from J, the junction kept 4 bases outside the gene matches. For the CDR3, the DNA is TGTGCCAGCAGTACCAACAGGGGTGGCTACACCTTC. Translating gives CASSTNRGGYTF.

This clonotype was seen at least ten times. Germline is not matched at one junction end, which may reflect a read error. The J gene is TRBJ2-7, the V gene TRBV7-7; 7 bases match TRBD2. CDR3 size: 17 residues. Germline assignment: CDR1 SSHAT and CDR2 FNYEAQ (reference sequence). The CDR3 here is CASSASFAWTSSYEQYF. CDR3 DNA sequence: TGTGCTAGCAGCGCCTCTTTTGCGTGGACTAGCTCCTACGAGCAGTACTTC.

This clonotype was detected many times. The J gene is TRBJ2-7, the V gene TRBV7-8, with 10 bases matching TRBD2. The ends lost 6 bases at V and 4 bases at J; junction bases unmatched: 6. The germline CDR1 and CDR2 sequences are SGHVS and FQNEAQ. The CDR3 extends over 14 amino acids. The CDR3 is CASRESGRAYEQYF. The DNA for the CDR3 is TGTGCCAGCAGAGAAAGCGGGAGGGCTTACGAGCAGTACTTC.

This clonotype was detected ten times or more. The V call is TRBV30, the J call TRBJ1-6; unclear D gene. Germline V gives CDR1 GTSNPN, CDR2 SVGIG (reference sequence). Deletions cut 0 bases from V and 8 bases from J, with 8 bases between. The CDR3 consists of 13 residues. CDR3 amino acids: CAWSVDRDSPLHF. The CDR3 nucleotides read TGTGCCTGGAGTGTAGACCGGGATTCACCCCTCCACTTT.

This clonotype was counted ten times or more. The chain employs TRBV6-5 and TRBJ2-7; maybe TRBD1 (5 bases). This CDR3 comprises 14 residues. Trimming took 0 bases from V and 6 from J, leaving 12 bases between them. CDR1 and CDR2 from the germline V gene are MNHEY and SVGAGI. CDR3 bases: TGTGCCAGCAGTTACTCTAGGGGCTCTGGCGAGCAGTACTTC. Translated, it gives CASSYSRGSGEQYF.

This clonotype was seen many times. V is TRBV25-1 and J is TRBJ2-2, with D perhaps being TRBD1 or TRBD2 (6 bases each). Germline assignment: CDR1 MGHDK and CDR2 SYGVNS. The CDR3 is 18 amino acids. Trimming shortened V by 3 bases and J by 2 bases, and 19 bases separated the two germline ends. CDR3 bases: TGTGCCAGCAGTGACCCCCCCGGGGGCGGACTAAACACCGGGGAGCTGTTTTTT. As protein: CASSDPPGGGLNTGELFF.

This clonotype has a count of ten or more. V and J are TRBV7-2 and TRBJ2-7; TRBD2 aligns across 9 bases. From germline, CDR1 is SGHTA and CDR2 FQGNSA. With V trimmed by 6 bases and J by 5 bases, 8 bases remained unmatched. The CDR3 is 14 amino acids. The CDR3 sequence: CASRRGLALDEQYF. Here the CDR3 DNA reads TGTGCCAGCAGACGCGGACTAGCGTTGGACGAGCAGTACTTC. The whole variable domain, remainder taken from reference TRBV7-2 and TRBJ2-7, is GAGVSQSPSNKVTEKGKDVELRCDPISGHTALYWYRQSLGQGLEFLIYFQGNSAPDKSGLPSDRFSAERTGGSVSTLTIQRTQQEDSAVYLCASRRGLALDEQYFGPGTRLTVT.

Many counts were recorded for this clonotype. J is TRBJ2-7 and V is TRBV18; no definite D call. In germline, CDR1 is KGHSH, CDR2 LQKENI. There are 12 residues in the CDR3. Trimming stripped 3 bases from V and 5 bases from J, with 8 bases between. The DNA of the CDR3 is TGTGCCAGCTCACCCATTATAAACGAGCAGTACTTC. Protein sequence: CASSPIINEQYF. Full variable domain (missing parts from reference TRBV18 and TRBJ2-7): NAGVMQNPRHLVRRRGQEARLRCSPMKGHSHVYWYRQLPEEGLKFMVYLQKENIIDESGMPKERFSAEFPKEGPSILRIQQVVRGDSAAYFCASSPIINEQYFGPGTRLTVT.

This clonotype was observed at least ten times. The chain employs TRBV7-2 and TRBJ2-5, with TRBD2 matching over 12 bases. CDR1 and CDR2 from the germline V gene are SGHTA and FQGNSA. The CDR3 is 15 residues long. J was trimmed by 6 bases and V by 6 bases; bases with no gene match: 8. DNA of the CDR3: TGTGCCAGCAGTCCGACTAGCGGGAGTCCGAAGACCCAGTACTTC. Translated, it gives CASSPTSGSPKTQYF.

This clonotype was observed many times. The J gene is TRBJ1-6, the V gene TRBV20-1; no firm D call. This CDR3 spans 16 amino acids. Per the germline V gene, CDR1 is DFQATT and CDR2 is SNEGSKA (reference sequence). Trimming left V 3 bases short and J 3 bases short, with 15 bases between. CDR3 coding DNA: TGCAGTGCTAGTCGCTCGCAGAGCCTCTATAATTCACCCCTCCACTTT. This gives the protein CSASRSQSLYNSPLHF.

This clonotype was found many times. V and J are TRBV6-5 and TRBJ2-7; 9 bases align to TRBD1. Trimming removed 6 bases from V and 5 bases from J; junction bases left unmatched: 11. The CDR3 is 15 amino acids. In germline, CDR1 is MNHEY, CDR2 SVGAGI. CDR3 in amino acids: CASSYGEDRGHEQYF. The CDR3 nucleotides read TGTGCCAGCAGCTACGGGGAGGACAGGGGCCACGAGCAGTACTTC.

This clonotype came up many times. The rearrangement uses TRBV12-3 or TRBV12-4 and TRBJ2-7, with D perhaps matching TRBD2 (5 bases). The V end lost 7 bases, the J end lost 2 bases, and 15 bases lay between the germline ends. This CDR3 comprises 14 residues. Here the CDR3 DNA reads TGTGCCAGCAAAACGACTACCCACCCCTACGAGCAGTACTTC. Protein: CASKTTTHPYEQYF.